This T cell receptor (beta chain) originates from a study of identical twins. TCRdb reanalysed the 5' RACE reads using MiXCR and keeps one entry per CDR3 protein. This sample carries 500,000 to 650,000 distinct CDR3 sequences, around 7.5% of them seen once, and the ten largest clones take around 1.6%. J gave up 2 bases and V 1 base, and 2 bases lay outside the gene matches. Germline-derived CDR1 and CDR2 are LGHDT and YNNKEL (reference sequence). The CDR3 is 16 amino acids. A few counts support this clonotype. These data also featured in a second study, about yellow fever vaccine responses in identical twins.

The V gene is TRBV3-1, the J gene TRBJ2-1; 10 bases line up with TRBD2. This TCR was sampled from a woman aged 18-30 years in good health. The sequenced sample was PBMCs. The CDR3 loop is CASSQGSGRAYNEQFF. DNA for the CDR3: TGTGCCAGCAGCCAAGGGAGCGGGAGGGCCTACAATGAGCAGTTCTTC.